This T cell receptor beta chain was obtained from a study of T cell clones after liver transplantation (dated by TCRdb to the late 2010s). With regard to the full study: The samples were obtained from ITN030ST, a randomized trial that attempted immunosuppression withdrawal within 2 years after liver transplantation. Donor-reactive T cell clones were identified by TCRbeta sequencing following a pre-transplant mixed lymphocyte reaction and were subsequently tracked in post-transplant blood. As an antigen-independent comparator for donor-reactive sequences, third party-reactive TCRbeta sequences were also identified from pre-transplant MLRs. Of the eight recipients, a few were HCV-positive, while the remaining recipients had been transplanted for non-autoimmune, non-viral indications. Subjects received no induction therapy and standard immunosuppression until randomization at 12-24 months post-transplant. Tolerance was defined as complete withdrawal of immunosuppression for at least one year without a rise in liver enzymes beyond twice the upper limit of normal. Blood samples were collected pre-transplant, pre-randomization before withdrawal, and post-randomization after either complete withdrawal or failed withdrawal. The study cohort included 8 liver transplant recipients, of whom 3 were classified as tolerant and 5 as non-tolerant.

The time point label for this specimen denotes: pre-transplant. Thawed unstimulated PBMCs were stained for CD3, CD4 and CD8 and FACS-sorted into CD3+CD4+ and CD3+CD8+ populations. All 8 studied subjects were randomized to immunosuppression withdrawal. Genomic DNA was isolated with the Qiagen DNeasy Blood and Tissue Kit. High-throughput TCRbeta CDR3 sequencing of frozen genomic DNA was performed by immunoSEQ, with PCR amplification, mapping, bias correction and internal controls included. In the source study's methods: Only productive rearrangements were retained, with each unique TCRbeta sequence defined by its CDR3 nucleotide sequence together with its V and J gene. A sequence counted as donor-reactive only if the sequence showed at least 5-fold expansion in CFSE-low cells compared with unstimulated pre-transplant cells and had a frequency of at least 0.01%. To ensure at least 90% detection power, minimum frequency thresholds were set for each subject based on that subject's lowest-template unstimulated sample. Jensen-Shannon divergence between the top 1000 TCRbeta sequences post-transplant and pre-transplant was used to measure repertoire turnover. Changes in detection of donor-reactive sequences were tested with two-sided Fisher's exact tests. The clones in this table, taken by TCRdb from immuneACCESS, are in-frame only. Not every clone is retained; where verified, under half of the shortfall comes from an unresolved V gene, and the cause of the rest is unknown. V and J calls plus clone size are reproduced from that table; the DNA served to infer D and trimming. The sample includes around 9,100 clones, with about 80% observed a single time. The ten biggest clones cover 18% of the sample.

As for this clone: It has no known antigen specificity. Nothing much larger sits one base from this clone, and base qualities are not available.

General conclusions and limits of the study: In two subjects, low numbers of available donor cells limited the measurable donor-reactive repertoire. Because allograft tissue specimens were not available, migration of donor-reactive T cells into the graft, rather than deletion, may have occurred. Donor-reactive sequences declined more than third party-reactive ones, suggesting partial antigen-specific deletion unrelated to withdrawal success. When repertoire turnover was accounted for, significantly reduced detection of donor-reactive sequences was found in 7 of 8 subjects for CD4 and in 8 of 8 subjects for CD8. In 5 of 8 subjects, circulating donor-reactive CD4 TCRbeta sequences decreased significantly after transplant, regardless of tolerance or HCV status. Because of small, heterogeneous patient numbers and non-standardized post-transplant time points, the conclusions were only preliminary.

This specimen consisted of CD8+ T cells from blood, obtained before liver transplant. This receptor was obtained from a human donor who received a liver transplant.

This receptor carries the CDR3 CASSLSGISYEQYF. The DNA is TGTGCCAGCAGTTTAAGCGGTATCTCCTACGAGCAGTACTTC. The receptor chain draws on TRBV28 and TRBJ2-7; TRBD2 is possibly the D segment (5 matching bases). According to the germline V gene, CDR1 reads MDHEN and CDR2 reads SYDVKM. V and J are truncated by 2 bases and 0 bases respectively, leaving an intervening sequence of 8 bases. The CDR3 goes from the cysteine to the phenylalanine over 14 residues. The CDR3 DNA has 42 bases and is translated from base 1.